Listed below are T cell receptor beta chains from one sample, sequenced in a study of cytotoxic CD8 clonotypes in ibrutinib-treated CLL. The repertoire was sequenced with immunoSEQ multiplex PCR; TCRdb's copy has only in-frame clones and lacks some. The sample includes 150,000 to 200,000 clones, roughly 77% seen only once; the top ten take 2% to 2.5%. The sample was PBMCs, taken after 12 months of ibrutinib treatment. The receptors stem from a human donor with chronic lymphocytic leukemia. The CDR3 runs from the conserved cysteine through the conserved F or W. Each record gives: J gene, D gene, clone size, V gene, CDR3 DNA, CDR3 protein. A D gene is named only where the DNA matches it firmly. Some rows have no size entry. The others give once, few or many, or a class for an expanded clone.

j_gene: TRBJ1-2
d_gene: TRBD1
abundance: -
v_gene: TRBV5-1
CDR3nt: TGCGCCAGCAGCTCCAGGCGGGACAGGGGTGACACATATGGCTACACCTTC
CDR3aa: CASSSRRDRGDTYGYTF

j_gene: TRBJ2-2
d_gene: TRBD1
abundance: few
v_gene: TRBV27
CDR3nt: TGTGCCAGCAATCGGGACAGGGGGGCCGGGGAGCTGTTTTTT
CDR3aa: CASNRDRGAGELFF

j_gene: TRBJ1-1
d_gene: TRBD1
abundance: -
v_gene: TRBV6-5
CDR3nt: TGTGCCAGCAGACCAGGGGGCCGGGGCGAAGCTTTCTTT
CDR3aa: CASRPGGRGEAFF

j_gene: TRBJ2-5
d_gene: -
abundance: -
v_gene: TRBV12-2
CDR3nt: TGTGCAAGTCGCCTAACGGCGGGAGTTCAAGAGACCCAGTACTTC
CDR3aa: CASRLTAGVQETQYF

j_gene: TRBJ1-1
d_gene: -
abundance: -
v_gene: TRBV28
CDR3nt: TGTGCCAGCAGCCCAACGACGCCTGAAGCTTTCTTT
CDR3aa: CASSPTTPEAFF

j_gene: TRBJ2-2
d_gene: -
abundance: -
v_gene: TRBV4-1
CDR3nt: TGCGCCAGCAGCCCGGGTGTCTCTGGGGGCACCGGGGAGCTGTTTTTT
CDR3aa: CASSPGVSGGTGELFF

j_gene: TRBJ2-2
d_gene: TRBD2
abundance: -
v_gene: TRBV27
CDR3nt: TGTGCCAGCAGCCGACCGGCGGGACTAGCGGGACCCGGGGAGCTGTTTTTT
CDR3aa: CASSRPAGLAGPGELFF

j_gene: TRBJ2-7
d_gene: TRBD1
abundance: -
v_gene: TRBV30
CDR3nt: TGTGCCTGGAGCCGGGACAGGGGTTACGAGCAGTACTTC
CDR3aa: CAWSRDRGYEQYF

j_gene: TRBJ2-7
d_gene: TRBD1
abundance: few
v_gene: TRBV6-1
CDR3nt: TGTGCCAGCAGTGAAGCCGGGACAGGGCACGAGCAGTACTTC
CDR3aa: CASSEAGTGHEQYF

j_gene: TRBJ2-1
d_gene: -
abundance: -
v_gene: TRBV18
CDR3nt: TGTGCCAGCTCACCACCGGGGACGGTTTGGGCTGAGCAGTTCTTC
CDR3aa: CASSPPGTVWAEQFF

j_gene: TRBJ1-2
d_gene: -
abundance: -
v_gene: TRBV28
CDR3nt: TGTGCCAGCAATATTTTGGTCGGGACGGCCGCGCCAAACTATGGCTACACCTTC
CDR3aa: CASNILVGTAAPNYGYTF

j_gene: TRBJ1-2
d_gene: -
abundance: few
v_gene: TRBV18
CDR3nt: TGTGCCAGCTCACCCTGGTCGAGGGAAGGCTACACCTTC
CDR3aa: CASSPWSREGYTF

j_gene: TRBJ2-7
d_gene: -
abundance: -
v_gene: TRBV27
CDR3nt: TGTGCCAGCAGTTACGGGCAATCCTACGAGCAGTACTTC
CDR3aa: CASSYGQSYEQYF

j_gene: TRBJ2-1
d_gene: -
abundance: -
v_gene: TRBV9
CDR3nt: TGTGCCAGCAGCGTCACCCTCGGCGGATGGACAAATGAGCAGTTCTTC
CDR3aa: CASSVTLGGWTNEQFF

j_gene: TRBJ2-7
d_gene: TRBD2
abundance: once
v_gene: TRBV9
CDR3nt: TGTGCCAGCAGCGTAGGGACTAGTCAATCTCGCTTGGGCGAGCAGTACTTC
CDR3aa: CASSVGTSQSRLGEQYF

j_gene: TRBJ2-7
d_gene: TRBD2
abundance: -
v_gene: TRBV7-2
CDR3nt: TGTGCCAGCAGCTCTGCCTACGCGGGGGGCGAGTACTTC
CDR3aa: CASSSAYAGGEYF

j_gene: TRBJ1-6
d_gene: -
abundance: -
v_gene: TRBV13
CDR3nt: TGTGCCAGCAGCTTAGCTTTGGGCGGATATAATTCACCCCTCCACTTT
CDR3aa: CASSLALGGYNSPLHF

j_gene: TRBJ2-7
d_gene: TRBD2
abundance: -
v_gene: TRBV19
CDR3nt: TGTGCCAGTAGTCCGAGCGGGAGGAGCAACGAGCAGTACTTC
CDR3aa: CASSPSGRSNEQYF

j_gene: TRBJ2-7
d_gene: -
abundance: -
v_gene: TRBV16
CDR3nt: TGTGCCAGCAGCCAATCAAGGACCCGCAAGCAGTACTTC
CDR3aa: CASSQSRTRKQYF

j_gene: TRBJ1-3
d_gene: -
abundance: few
v_gene: TRBV30
CDR3nt: TGTGCCTGGGATAGAAACACCATATATTTT
CDR3aa: CAWDRNTIYF

j_gene: TRBJ2-3
d_gene: TRBD2
abundance: few
v_gene: TRBV19
CDR3nt: TGTGCCAGTAGTAGTTTTGCCGGGACTAGCGGGGGCACAGATACGCAGTATTTT
CDR3aa: CASSSFAGTSGGTDTQYF

j_gene: TRBJ2-7
d_gene: -
abundance: -
v_gene: TRBV4-2
CDR3nt: TGTGCCAGCAGCCAAGGTGCGACGCCCGGCCCCTACGAGCAGTACTTC
CDR3aa: CASSQGATPGPYEQYF

j_gene: TRBJ2-2
d_gene: -
abundance: -
v_gene: TRBV29-1
CDR3nt: TGCAGCGTTTGCAAGGGGATCAACACCGGGGAGCTGTTTTTT
CDR3aa: CSVCKGINTGELFF

j_gene: TRBJ2-5
d_gene: -
abundance: -
v_gene: TRBV5-6
CDR3nt: TGTGCCAGCAGCTTGGGGTCGGCAGGGCGCCAAGAGACCCAGTACTTC
CDR3aa: CASSLGSAGRQETQYF

j_gene: TRBJ1-1
d_gene: -
abundance: -
v_gene: TRBV2
CDR3nt: TGTGCCAGTATGACAAGGCATGACAGACTAAACACTGAAGCTTTCTTT
CDR3aa: CASMTRHDRLNTEAFF

j_gene: TRBJ2-2
d_gene: -
abundance: -
v_gene: TRBV19
CDR3nt: TGTGCCAGTAGTATCTATACAGGGTGGGTGAACACCGGGGAGCTGTTTTTT
CDR3aa: CASSIYTGWVNTGELFF

j_gene: TRBJ2-7
d_gene: -
abundance: -
v_gene: TRBV7-2
CDR3nt: TGTGCCAGCAGCTTAGCGTGGGGGTGGGGCTCCTACGAGCAGTACTTC
CDR3aa: CASSLAWGWGSYEQYF

j_gene: TRBJ2-7
d_gene: TRBD2
abundance: -
v_gene: TRBV5-6
CDR3nt: TGTGCCAGCAGCCTACGGACTAGCTACGAGCAGTACTTC
CDR3aa: CASSLRTSYEQYF

j_gene: TRBJ1-2
d_gene: -
abundance: once
v_gene: TRBV5-8
CDR3nt: TGTGCCAGCAGCGCCCAGGATTCACCCTATGGCTACACCTTC
CDR3aa: CASSAQDSPYGYTF

j_gene: TRBJ2-7
d_gene: TRBD1
abundance: few
v_gene: TRBV15
CDR3nt: TGTGCCACCAGCAGTGCTACGGACAGGTTCCACGAGCAGTACTTC
CDR3aa: CATSSATDRFHEQYF

j_gene: TRBJ2-7
d_gene: TRBD1
abundance: -
v_gene: TRBV7-9
CDR3nt: TGTGCCAGCAGCTCAACCCGGGACAGGGACTACGAGCAGTACTTC
CDR3aa: CASSSTRDRDYEQYF

j_gene: TRBJ1-5
d_gene: -
abundance: -
v_gene: TRBV10-3
CDR3nt: TGTGCCATCGGATTGGGGTCTGGGGATCAATCGCCCCAGCATTTT
CDR3aa: CAIGLGSGDQSPQHF

j_gene: TRBJ2-5
d_gene: TRBD1
abundance: few
v_gene: TRBV7-3
CDR3nt: TGTGCCAGCAGCTTAGGTCAGACAGGGCAGGAGACCCAGTACTTC
CDR3aa: CASSLGQTGQETQYF

j_gene: TRBJ1-2
d_gene: TRBD1
abundance: -
v_gene: TRBV27
CDR3nt: TGTGCCAGCAGTCGGACAGGGGGCATTGGCTACACCTTC
CDR3aa: CASSRTGGIGYTF

j_gene: TRBJ2-1
d_gene: -
abundance: -
v_gene: TRBV5-1
CDR3nt: TGCGCCAGCAGCTTGAGACAGGGACTAGGTGAGCAGTTCTTC
CDR3aa: CASSLRQGLGEQFF

j_gene: TRBJ1-2
d_gene: -
abundance: -
v_gene: TRBV11-2
CDR3nt: TGTGCCAGCAGCTTTGGGGGCTATGGCTACACCTTC
CDR3aa: CASSFGGYGYTF

j_gene: TRBJ1-5
d_gene: TRBD1
abundance: -
v_gene: TRBV5-6
CDR3nt: TGTGCCAGCAGCAGAATCAGCGGGACAGACAATCAGCCCCAGCATTTT
CDR3aa: CASSRISGTDNQPQHF

j_gene: TRBJ2-1
d_gene: TRBD2
abundance: -
v_gene: TRBV19
CDR3nt: TGTGCCAGTAGTATAGGATTACTAGCGGGGACCTACAATGAGCAGTTCTTC
CDR3aa: CASSIGLLAGTYNEQFF

j_gene: TRBJ2-2
d_gene: -
abundance: -
v_gene: TRBV25-1
CDR3nt: TGTGCCAGCAAGCGGGACACCGGGGAGCTGTTTTTT
CDR3aa: CASKRDTGELFF

j_gene: TRBJ1-2
d_gene: -
abundance: -
v_gene: TRBV28
CDR3nt: TGTGCCAGCAGTTTGGGACGGGGGGGACTGCGAGGTGGTGGCTACACCTTC
CDR3aa: CASSLGRGGLRGGGYTF

j_gene: TRBJ1-2
d_gene: TRBD1
abundance: -
v_gene: TRBV5-1
CDR3nt: TGCGCCAGCAGCGCCGGACAGGGGGCGGTCTATGGCTACACCTTC
CDR3aa: CASSAGQGAVYGYTF

j_gene: TRBJ2-1
d_gene: -
abundance: -
v_gene: TRBV14
CDR3nt: TGTGCCAGCAGCCTCCGGAGCACCACTTACAATGAGCAGTTCTTC
CDR3aa: CASSLRSTTYNEQFF

j_gene: TRBJ2-3
d_gene: -
abundance: -
v_gene: TRBV9
CDR3nt: TGTGCCAGCAGCGTAGGAAACAGGGGAGGGAGTACGCAGTATTTT
CDR3aa: CASSVGNRGGSTQYF

j_gene: TRBJ2-3
d_gene: -
abundance: -
v_gene: TRBV5-1
CDR3nt: TGCGCCAGCAGCTTGGGGGCGGGGGCGATAGATACGCAGTATTTT
CDR3aa: CASSLGAGAIDTQYF

j_gene: TRBJ1-2
d_gene: -
abundance: -
v_gene: TRBV30
CDR3nt: TGTGCCCGGGGGACGCCCGGATTTTTCACCTTC
CDR3aa: CARGTPGFFTF

j_gene: TRBJ2-3
d_gene: -
abundance: once
v_gene: TRBV28
CDR3nt: TGTGCCAGCACCCCGAATCTGGAGGATGCGCAGTATTTT
CDR3aa: CASTPNLEDAQYF

j_gene: TRBJ2-5
d_gene: TRBD1
abundance: -
v_gene: TRBV5-1
CDR3nt: TGCGCCAGCAGCTTAGACAGGGGGGAGCAGTACTTC
CDR3aa: CASSLDRGEQYF

j_gene: TRBJ1-1
d_gene: -
abundance: -
v_gene: TRBV18
CDR3nt: TGTGCCAGCTCACCCTCTGCCGGGGCCCGAGACAGGTATACTGAAGCTTTCTTT
CDR3aa: CASSPSAGARDRYTEAFF

j_gene: TRBJ1-5
d_gene: -
abundance: -
v_gene: TRBV5-6
CDR3nt: TGTGCCAGCAGCTTTCGCGGTTATAGCAATCAGCCCCAGCATTTT
CDR3aa: CASSFRGYSNQPQHF

j_gene: TRBJ2-2
d_gene: -
abundance: -
v_gene: TRBV29-1
CDR3nt: TGCAGCGCGGACGGGGGCCGGAACACCGGGGAGCTGTTTTTT
CDR3aa: CSADGGRNTGELFF

j_gene: TRBJ1-4
d_gene: TRBD1
abundance: -
v_gene: TRBV28
CDR3nt: TGTGCCAGCAGTTCCCCCGGGACAGGGGGTAGGAGTAATGAAAAACTGTTTTTT
CDR3aa: CASSSPGTGGRSNEKLFF